This T cell receptor beta chain was sequenced for a study of T cells in Graves' hyperthyroidism and ophthalmopathy. Whole-study context: Once the initial diagnosis was made, peripheral blood was obtained before any treatment.

The V and J ends lost 7 bases and 2 bases respectively, with 16 bases between them. This CDR3 is 15 amino acids long. Germline-derived CDR1 and CDR2 are MNHNS and SASEGT. Amplification of TCR beta CDR3 regions was performed using RNA transcripts as template. TCR CDR3 regions were first amplified by RT-PCR with HTBI primers. MiXCR, run by TCRdb on the multiplex PCR reads, gives a single entry per CDR3 protein. The sample lists around 210,000 distinct CDR3 sequences; about a sixth were seen once. Study results and caveats: Clonotypes that were expanded in thyroid above 0.001 mostly appeared in blood too.

This clonotype was detected many times. Its target is unknown. This clonotype was sampled from a woman aged 50 to 60 with Graves' hyperthyroidism. The sample taken for sequencing was blood. This chain links TRBV6-1 with TRBJ2-3; D gene unclear. CDR3 in DNA: TGTGCCAGCACTATGACTCGGTTACACACAGATACGCAGTATTTT. Its protein is CASTMTRLHTDTQYF.